This is a list of T cell receptor beta chains from one sample in a study of T cells after yellow fever vaccination. Using its own MiXCR run on the 5' RACE reads, TCRdb lists one record per CDR3 protein. The table records a few hundred thousand distinct CDR3 sequences, about 15% of them present only once. The material sequenced was PBMCs, taken around 5 days after the first yellow fever vaccination. Receptors originate from a man between 18 and 35 years old who received the YFV17D yellow fever vaccine. The CDR3 runs from the conserved cysteine through the conserved F or W.

TRBV4-3,TRBJ2-1,CASSQLAGGGFSYNEQFF
TRBV7-9,TRBJ1-2,CASSEEVNYGYTF
TRBV20-1,TRBJ2-1,CSATQGHEQFF
TRBV5-1,TRBJ1-4,CASSGTGRGSEKLFF
TRBV15,TRBJ2-6,CATSRDPGSGANVLTF
TRBV4-1,TRBJ2-5,CASSQVRGGQETQYF
TRBV4-3,TRBJ1-3,CASSQETGGNTIYF
TRBV11-1,TRBJ2-3,CASSLVPGRLGGLYTQYF
TRBV20-1,TRBJ1-6,CSASGQGNSPLHF
TRBV5-4,TRBJ2-5,CASSSWGSATQYF
TRBV9,TRBJ1-1,CASSVDGEEAFF
TRBV12-3/TRBV12-4,TRBJ1-6,CASSLQWGSPLHF
TRBV6-2/TRBV6-3,TRBJ2-5,CASSKGLAGAPWETQYF
TRBV7-7,TRBJ2-3,CASSRNPSGDTQYF
TRBV4-2,TRBJ2-7,CASSPTSGGNLSTYEQYF
TRBV5-1,TRBJ2-3,CASRLQREGDTQYF
TRBV6-5,TRBJ2-5,CASSYTGGTETQYF
TRBV5-1,TRBJ2-1,CASSSWTGSYNEQFF
TRBV4-1,TRBJ2-3,CASSHPTGRLTDTQYF
TRBV5-1,TRBJ2-3,CASSLDVSGGLHTDTQYF
TRBV6-5,TRBJ2-5,CASRPGQWSQETQYF
TRBV10-3,TRBJ1-6,CAIRGTENSPLHF
TRBV29-1,TRBJ2-3,CSVEEGGPSASWTDTQYF
TRBV24-1,TRBJ1-2,CATRPGENYGYTF
TRBV6-1,TRBJ2-1,CASNTEASYNEQFF
TRBV2,TRBJ2-7,CASLGAEQISYEQYF
TRBV11-2,TRBJ2-5,CASSPAGGETQYF
TRBV20-1,TRBJ2-4,CSARERTSGVGIQYF
TRBV3-1,TRBJ2-5,CASRGGLDLEETQYF
TRBV7-2,TRBJ2-1,CASTYRGGHEQFF
TRBV9,TRBJ1-5,CASSVEGTNNQPQHF
TRBV6-2/TRBV6-3,TRBJ1-6,CASSYSTAQSSYNSPLHF
TRBV29-1,TRBJ2-3,CSVGVTGATQYF
TRBV19,TRBJ2-3,CASSPQGTSTDTQYF
TRBV4-1,TRBJ2-5,CASSQGGIGTQYF
TRBV7-3,TRBJ2-1,CASSLMGGEQFF
TRBV11-2,TRBJ2-7,CASSLDVTYEQYF
TRBV11-2,TRBJ2-5,CASSEGRAGEETQYF
TRBV4-1,TRBJ2-3,CASSQERSTSDTQYF
TRBV27,TRBJ2-3,CASSLSGHMDTQYF
TRBV6-1,TRBJ2-5,CASRMTSGEQETQYF
TRBV12-5,TRBJ1-1,CASGLEGRTGLTEAFF
TRBV27,TRBJ2-5,CASSTSGIGETQYF
TRBV7-8,TRBJ2-7,CASSLLELSYEQYF
TRBV15,TRBJ1-1,CATSSDKGTTEAFF
TRBV4-3,TRBJ1-3,CASSQDEGDTIYF
TRBV4-1,TRBJ1-4,CASSRRQGLGEKLFF
TRBV10-3,TRBJ2-1,CAISEAAGGINEQFF
TRBV29-1,TRBJ2-5,CSVGGWPQETQYF
TRBV5-1,TRBJ2-1,CASSLFRRGGGNEQFF
TRBV4-1,TRBJ2-2,CASSQGFRMPGELFF
TRBV6-2/TRBV6-3,TRBJ1-5,CASSSDREVQPQHF
TRBV7-2,TRBJ2-1,CASMAYNEQFF
TRBV10-3,TRBJ2-5,CAISRTTRGETQYF